Following are 26 T cell receptor beta chains from one sample sequenced in a study of early T cells in non-severe SARS-CoV-2 infection. One entry per CDR3 protein, called by TCRdb with MiXCR from the 5' RACE reads. Of around 40,000 distinct CDR3 sequences in the sample, about a tenth were seen once. Sequencing was carried out using whole blood. The receptors were sampled from an adult who was a healthcare worker with PCR-confirmed SARS-CoV-2 infection or an uninfected control (not recorded which).

In its sample, this clonotype was seen many times. This chain links TRBV7-2 with TRBJ1-3; 8 bases are a match to TRBD1. The CDR3 covers 15 residues. CDR1 and CDR2 (germline): SGHTA, FQGNSA. V gave up 3 bases and J gave up 3 bases; unmatched junction bases: 4. Here the CDR3 reads CASSLNRGFGNTIYF. CDR3 DNA sequence: TGTGCCAGCAGCTTGAACAGGGGGTTTGGAAACACCATATATTTT.

Note on this clonotype: It may be a read error: a sequence one base away is much more abundant. The genes are TRBV3-1 and TRBJ1-6, with 7 bases identical to TRBD1. The ends lost 6 bases at V and 7 bases at J; junction bases unmatched: 3. Germline V lookup: CDR1 LGHDT, CDR2 YNNKEL (reference sequence). CDR3 length: 13 residues. CDR3 in DNA: TGTGCCAGCAGTATGGACAGGAATTCACCCCTCCACTTT. Translation: CASSMDRNSPLHF.

This clonotype was recorded at least ten times. The V and J genes are TRBV18 and TRBJ2-7; D gene uncertain. The CDR3 length is 13 residues. V was shortened by 0 bases and J by 2 bases, with 5 bases between the two germline ends. CDR1 and CDR2 (germline): KGHSH, LQKENI. CDR3 loop: CASSPPSAYEQYF. In nucleotides, the CDR3 is TGTGCCAGCTCACCACCGTCGGCCTACGAGCAGTACTTC. The full variable domain, rest sourced from reference TRBV18 and TRBJ2-7, is NAGVMQNPRHLVRRRGQEARLRCSPMKGHSHVYWYRQLPEEGLKFMVYLQKENIIDESGMPKERFSAEFPKEGPSILRIQQVVRGDSAAYFCASSPPSAYEQYFGPGTRLTVT.

The rearrangement links TRBV15 to TRBJ2-5; the D is unclear. CDR1 and CDR2 (germline): LNHNV, YYDKDF (reference sequence). The CDR3 has 15 residues. V was pared by 0 bases and J by 0 bases, with 8 bases between. CDR3 in amino acids: CATSRDSRNQETQYF. The CDR3, as DNA: TGTGCCACCAGCAGAGATAGTAGGAACCAAGAGACCCAGTACTTC.

The chain is built from TRBV4-3 and TRBJ1-6; 10 nucleotides line up with TRBD1. V lost 3 bases, J lost 9 bases, and 8 bases stayed unmatched. CDR1 and CDR2 (germline): LGHNA, YSLEER. The CDR3 is 16 residues long. CDR3 coding DNA: TGCGCCAGCAGCCATATGAATGGACAGGGGGGTTCACCCCTCCACTTT. Its translation is CASSHMNGQGGSPLHF.

This sequence joins TRBV5-1 and TRBJ2-3, with unresolved D. Germline lookup yields CDR1 SGHRS and CDR2 YFSETQ. The length of the CDR3 is 14 residues. V gave up 0 bases and J gave up 6 bases, with 11 bases separating them. The CDR3 DNA sequence: TGCGCCAGCAGCTTGGCCGCGCCGGTGGATACGCAGTATTTT. It is translated as CASSLAAPVDTQYF.

This clonotype has ten or more counts. V and J are TRBV12-3 or TRBV12-4 and TRBJ1-2; D gene unclear. CDR3 length equals 14 residues. Trimming removed 4 bases at V and 6 bases at J, with 15 bases between. CDR3 DNA sequence: TGTGCCAGCAGTTCCCGGGATCCAGTACATGGCTACACCTTC. It translates to CASSSRDPVHGYTF.

This chain links TRBV6-2 or TRBV6-3 with TRBJ1-5, with 8 bases aligning to TRBD1. Germline V gene sequence: CDR1 MNHEY, CDR2 SVGEGT. The junction had 6 bases not matched to a gene; V was cut back by 6 bases and J by 5 bases. This CDR3 has 14 amino acids. The CDR3 bases are TGTGCCAGCAGCCCCCGGGACAGGTATCAGCCCCAGCATTTT. This translates into CASSPRDRYQPQHF.

V is TRBV11-2 and J is TRBJ2-7; no firm D call. The CDR3 is 12 residues long. Germline CDR1 SGHAT, CDR2 FQNNGV. V was clipped by 5 bases and J by 4 bases, with 9 bases between them. CDR3 loop: CASSPSLYEQYF. The CDR3 coding sequence is TGTGCCAGCAGCCCGAGCCTTTACGAGCAGTACTTC.

At least ten counts were recorded for this clonotype. V is TRBV5-6 and J is TRBJ2-7, with D uncertain. The CDR3 consists of 12 residues. In germline, CDR1 is SGHDT, CDR2 YYEEEE. The V end was cut by 6 bases, the J end by 1 base, with 8 bases between. The CDR3 spells CASTKTSYEQYF. The CDR3 region has the DNA TGTGCCAGCACCAAGACGTCCTACGAGCAGTACTTC.

This clonotype was counted ten times or more. The gene calls are TRBV3-1 and TRBJ2-4; possibly TRBD1 or TRBD2 for D (6 bases each). The CDR3 length is 16 residues. The V and J ends lost 1 base and 8 bases respectively, with 18 bases between them. Germline CDR1 reads LGHDT; CDR2 reads YNNKEL (reference sequence). The CDR3 DNA sequence: TGTGCCAGCAGCCAAGCCTTCGCGAGGGGGGCGGACATTCAGTACTTC. It encodes CASSQAFARGADIQYF.

In its sample, this clonotype was seen many times. One junction end does not reproduce the germline sequence, and a read error may be involved. The chain is built from TRBV5-1 and TRBJ1-1; D remains unclear. The length of the CDR3 is 14 residues. Germline CDR1 SGHRS, CDR2 YFSETQ. The CDR3 protein is CASSFYDGNTEVFF. CDR3 DNA: TGCGCCAGCAGCTTCTATGACGGGAACACTGAAGTTTTCTTT.

This clonotype has at least ten counts. The chain carries TRBV6-2 or TRBV6-3 and TRBJ1-1; D unclear. The CDR3 has 13 amino acids. Germline V gene sequence: CDR1 MNHEY, CDR2 SVGEGT. V was cut by 4 bases and J by 2 bases, with 8 bases left in between. The CDR3: CASSFATNTEAFF. The CDR3, as DNA: TGTGCCAGCAGTTTCGCGACCAACACTGAAGCTTTCTTT.

The chain combines TRBV19 with TRBJ2-1; 10 positions match TRBD1. CDR1 and CDR2 (germline): LNHDA, SQIVND (reference sequence). Trimming removed 4 bases from V and 8 bases from J; junction bases left unmatched: 5. This CDR3 region has 14 residues. The CDR3: CASSTRTGGDEQFF. In nucleotides, the CDR3 is TGTGCCAGTAGTACCCGGACAGGGGGGGATGAGCAGTTCTTC.

The chain combines TRBV14 with TRBJ2-3, with 7 bases fitting TRBD1. In germline, CDR1 is SGHDN, CDR2 FVKESK. The J segment lost 5 bases and the V segment lost 4 bases, leaving 6 bases of the junction unmatched. CDR3 size: 14 residues. CDR3 loop: CASSPRRGRDTQYF. The CDR3 DNA follows: TGTGCCAGCAGCCCGCGCAGGGGGAGAGATACGCAGTATTTT.

This chain uses TRBV6-2 or TRBV6-3 with TRBJ1-2; the match to TRBD1 covers 9 bases. Trimming cost V 4 bases and J 5 bases; bases outside gene matches: 17. The CDR3 is 18 residues long. CDR1 is MNHEY, CDR2 SVGEGT, per germline. The CDR3 bases are TGTGCCAGCAGTTCCTCCGGGACAGGGCCGAAGAGGAGATATGGCTACACCTTC. Its protein is CASSSSGTGPKRRYGYTF.

This clonotype has only a few counts. V is TRBV7-2 and J is TRBJ2-7, with 8 positions matching TRBD1. Trimming removed 4 bases from V and 0 bases from J; junction bases left unmatched: 11. The germline V gene encodes CDR1 SGHTA and CDR2 FQGNSA. CDR3 length: 17 amino acids. DNA of the CDR3: TGTGCCAGCAGCTCTTTCGGGGACAGGTTCGCCTCCTACGAGCAGTACTTC. Translating it yields CASSSFGDRFASYEQYF.

V usage is TRBV12-3 or TRBV12-4 and J usage is TRBJ1-5; D is undetermined. This CDR3 has 12 amino acids. V dropped 3 bases and J dropped 9 bases, with 9 bases sitting between them. The CDR3 loop is CASSLAPWPQHF. Written as DNA, the CDR3 is TGTGCCAGCAGTTTGGCCCCTTGGCCCCAGCATTTT.

This clonotype was seen more than once but under ten times. The chain has TRBV24-1 and TRBJ2-2; D perhaps matches TRBD1 (6 bases). Trimming cost V 4 bases and J 6 bases, with 14 bases left between them. The CDR3 has 15 amino acids. From germline, CDR1 is KGHDR and CDR2 SFDVKD. The CDR3 is CATSDWARGPGELFF. In DNA form, the CDR3 reads TGTGCCACCAGTGACTGGGCCAGGGGACCCGGGGAGCTGTTTTTT.

This clonotype was found a few times. The chain uses TRBV6-2 or TRBV6-3 and TRBJ2-5, with TRBD2 matching 7 bases. The CDR3 totals 15 residues. J was trimmed by 4 bases and V by 6 bases; bases with no gene match: 11. Germline loops: CDR1 MNHEY, CDR2 SVGEGT. As DNA, the CDR3 is TGTGCCAGCAGCGGTCTGACTAGCATAGTAGAGACCCAGTACTTC. Translating it yields CASSGLTSIVETQYF.

The genes are TRBV29-1 and TRBJ2-7; no reliable D call. The germline gives CDR1 SQVTM, CDR2 ANQGSEA. The germline V and J ends were trimmed by 6 bases and 6 bases, with 12 bases remaining between them. CDR3 length equals 11 residues. As DNA, the CDR3 is TGCAGCGTAGGTCCGACCTGCGAGCAGTACTTC. Protein product: CSVGPTCEQYF.

V and J are TRBV19 and TRBJ2-5, with no clear D. The CDR3 length is 13 residues. CDR1 LNHDA and CDR2 SQIVND come from the germline V gene (reference sequence). V was shortened by 8 bases and J by 4 bases, with 14 bases between the two germline ends. The CDR3 sequence is CASQTLTGETQYF. In DNA form, the CDR3 reads TGTGCCAGTCAGACGTTAACGGGAGAGACCCAGTACTTC.

This clonotype was counted at least ten times. V gene TRBV5-6 combines with J gene TRBJ2-2, with D perhaps TRBD1 (6 bases). Trimming took off 4 bases at V and 8 bases at J, with 15 bases between the two ends. Germline values: CDR1 SGHDT, CDR2 YYEEEE. The CDR3 contains 14 residues. The CDR3 sequence is CASSQTGPRGELFF. CDR3 sequence (DNA): TGTGCCAGCAGCCAGACAGGCCCGAGGGGGGAGCTGTTTTTT.

The genes are TRBV30 and TRBJ1-1; tentative D call: TRBD1 (6 bases). The CDR3 contains 16 residues. V was shortened by 4 bases and J by 0 bases, with 18 bases between the two germline ends. CDR1 and CDR2 (germline): GTSNPN, SVGIG (reference sequence). CDR3 protein: CAWTVGQGRMNTEAFF. The CDR3 DNA reads TGTGCCTGGACGGTTGGGCAGGGGCGGATGAACACTGAAGCTTTCTTT.

This clonotype was seen many times. The rearrangement uses TRBV11-2 and TRBJ2-1; D is uncertain. Germline lookup yields CDR1 SGHAT and CDR2 FQNNGV. The CDR3 is 14 residues long. Trimming removed 4 bases at V and 2 bases at J, with 9 bases between. The CDR3 DNA sequence: TGTGCCAGCAGCTCCCCGGGTACCTACAATGAGCAGTTCTTC. This translates into CASSSPGTYNEQFF.

This clonotype was found a few times. CDR3 nucleotides: TGCAGCGTTGAGAGGGCCATAAACTATGGCTACACCTTC. Its translation is CSVERAINYGYTF. The chain combines TRBV29-1 with TRBJ1-2; D gene ambiguous. Germline CDR1 SQVTM, CDR2 ANQGSEA. V lost 3 bases and J 2 bases, leaving 10 bases between the germline ends. The length of the CDR3 is 13 residues.